This passage covers 23 T cell receptor beta chains from one sample sequenced in a study of shared clonotypes between healthy human individuals. Repertoires were generated with immunoSEQ multiplex PCR, while TCRdb's copy carries only in-frame clones and drops some. The sample holds 2 million to 3 million clones, roughly 93% seen once. Sequenced sample: naive CD4+ T cells from PBMCs. Subset in this sample: CD45RA+ positively selected. Receptors originate from a man aged 18 to 30 in good health. Some clones in this sample may be carry-over from other donors' samples.

The chain carries TRBV14 and TRBJ2-1; D uncertain. Germline CDR1 and CDR2: SGHDN and FVKESK. The V gene lost 3 bases and the J gene lost 4 bases, with 13 bases spanning the gap. The CDR3 sequence is 15 residues long. The CDR3 loop reads CASSQYLVGYNEQFF. CDR3 coding DNA: TGTGCCAGCAGCCAGTACCTAGTAGGTTACAATGAGCAGTTCTTC.

The rearrangement links TRBV28 to TRBJ2-5; D unresolved. Germline CDR1 reads MDHEN; CDR2 reads SYDVKM. The V and J ends lost 3 bases and 3 bases respectively, with 5 bases between them. The CDR3 is 12 residues long. DNA of the CDR3: TGTGCCAGCAGTTTGCCCAAAGAGACCCAGTACTTC. As protein: CASSLPKETQYF. The variable domain in full, completed from reference TRBV28 and TRBJ2-5, reads DVKVTQSSRYLVKRTGEKVFLECVQDMDHENMFWYRQDPGLGLRLIYFSYDVKMKEKGDIPEGYSVSREKKERFSLILESASTNQTSMYLCASSLPKETQYFGPGTRLLVL.

The V and J genes are TRBV28 and TRBJ2-5; no clear D gene. The J call may be incorrect, as the DNA end agrees better with TRBJ2-7. The germline V gene has CDR1 MDHEN and CDR2 SYDVKM. This CDR3 comprises 14 residues. DNA of the CDR3: TGTGCCAGCCTCCAAAGTTGGGGAATCTACGAGCAGTACTTC. It encodes CASLQSWGIYEQYF.

The chain couples TRBV19 to TRBJ2-5; D may correspond to TRBD1 or TRBD2 (5 bases each). This CDR3 region has 12 residues. CDR1 is LNHDA and CDR2 is SQIVND in the germline V gene (reference sequence). The V end lost 3 bases, the J end lost 5 bases, and 7 bases lay between the germline ends. This chain's CDR3 is CASSIWGETQYF. The CDR3 DNA is TGTGCCAGTAGTATTTGGGGGGAGACCCAGTACTTC.

The chain couples TRBV7-9 to TRBJ2-5; the D gene is possibly TRBD2 (6 bases). The germline V and J ends were trimmed by 2 bases and 2 bases, with 18 bases remaining between them. The CDR3 totals 17 residues. CDR1 and CDR2 (germline): SEHNR, FQNEAQ (reference sequence). CDR3 residues: CASSLQRPARGQETQYF. The CDR3 DNA is TGTGCCAGCAGCTTACAACGCCCGGCCCGGGGGCAAGAGACCCAGTACTTC.

The chain is built from TRBV5-6 and TRBJ2-5; TRBD2 might be the D (5 bases). The CDR3 sequence is 14 residues long. The V gene lost 4 bases and the J gene lost 3 bases, with 13 bases spanning the gap. CDR1 and CDR2 from the germline V gene are SGHDT and YYEEEE. In nucleotides, the CDR3 is TGTGCCAGCAGCCTTGGACGAGGGAAAGAGACCCAGTACTTC. This encodes CASSLGRGKETQYF.

Turning to this clone: The DNA is omitted, as the CDR3 cannot be located on it reliably, and the CDR3 follows TCRdb's listing. The V call is TRBV5-1, the J call TRBJ2-1; TRBD1, as called in the table, went unchecked against the DNA. From its first to its last residue, the CDR3 has 13 amino acids. From germline, CDR1 is SGHRS and CDR2 YFSETQ. Here the CDR3 reads CASSLAVGTGNFF.

V gene TRBV25-1 combines with J gene TRBJ1-4; D is unclear. V was shortened by 6 bases and J by 7 bases, with 6 bases between the two germline ends. This CDR3 spans 11 amino acids. CDR1 is MGHDK, CDR2 SYGVNS, per germline. The CDR3 is CASRAIEKLFF. CDR3 nucleotide sequence: TGTGCCAGCAGGGCAATTGAAAAACTGTTTTTT.

The CDR3, as DNA: TGTGCCAGCAGTCGCGGGCGGCAGGGTTCGACCCAGTACTTC. Translation: CASSRGRQGSTQYF. V is TRBV6-5 and J is TRBJ2-5; D could derive from TRBD1 or TRBD2 (5 bases each). The CDR3 is 14 residues long. Germline loops: CDR1 MNHEY, CDR2 SVGAGI. Trimming pared 5 bases from V and 7 bases from J, leaving 17 bases between.

This clone was picked up one time. The chain is built from TRBV5-1 and TRBJ2-3; D not certain. Germline lookup yields CDR1 SGHRS and CDR2 YFSETQ. The CDR3 runs to 16 residues. Trimming cost V 0 bases and J 1 base, with 12 bases left between them. This CDR3 reads CASSLVQSVGTDTQYF. The CDR3 DNA reads TGCGCCAGCAGCTTGGTACAGTCGGTGGGCACAGATACGCAGTATTTT.

The chain is built from TRBV2 and TRBJ1-2; TRBD1 matches 8 bases. The germline V gene has CDR1 SNHLY and CDR2 FYNNEI. The length of the CDR3 is 16 residues. J gave up 4 bases and V 4 bases, and 11 bases lay outside the gene matches. In DNA form, the CDR3 reads TGTGCCAGCAGTGTCTTCAGGGGGCGGATAGGCTATGGCTACACCTTC. Protein product: CASSVFRGRIGYGYTF. The full variable domain, in which reference TRBV2 and TRBJ1-2 provide the parts outside the CDR3, is EPEVTQTPSHQVTQMGQEVILRCVPISNHLYFYWYRQILGQKVEFLVSFYNNEISEKSEIFDDQFSVERPDGSNFTLKIRSTKLEDSAMYFCASSVFRGRIGYGYTFGSGTRLTVV.

The sample holds a few counts of this clone. The V gene is TRBV5-4, the J gene TRBJ1-1; maybe TRBD1 (6 bases). The CDR3 runs 14 residues. Per the germline V gene, CDR1 is SGHNT and CDR2 is YYREEE (reference sequence). V was cut by 4 bases and J by 1 base, with 11 bases left in between. CDR3 sequence (DNA): TGTGCCAGCAGCCCCAGGACAGAGAACACTGAAGCTTTCTTT. Translation: CASSPRTENTEAFF.

This rearrangement joins TRBV5-1 to TRBJ2-3; a weak D match, TRBD2 (6 bases). V dropped 6 bases and J dropped 3 bases, with 20 bases sitting between them. Germline-derived CDR1 and CDR2 are SGHRS and YFSETQ. This CDR3 contains 16 residues. CDR3 nucleotide sequence: TGCGCCAGCACCTCCGGGAAGGGGCTAGCGACAGATACGCAGTATTTT. It specifies CASTSGKGLATDTQYF.

V and J are TRBV6-1 and TRBJ2-1; 9 positions match TRBD1. J was trimmed by 6 bases and V by 6 bases; bases with no gene match: 9. From germline, CDR1 is MNHNS and CDR2 SASEGT. This CDR3 is built from 15 residues. The CDR3 loop is CASRIGGTGSNEQFF. CDR3 DNA sequence: TGTGCCAGCAGGATTGGGGGGACAGGGTCCAATGAGCAGTTCTTC.

Comments on this clone: This sample also contains other DNA sequences that code for the same CDR3. The chain carries TRBV5-1 and TRBJ2-2; possibly TRBD2 for D (5 bases). Trimming shortened V by 3 bases and J by 4 bases, and 7 bases separated the two germline ends. Germline-derived CDR1 and CDR2 are SGHRS and YFSETQ. The CDR3 runs to 13 residues. CDR3 region: CASSSDSTGELFF. Here the CDR3 DNA reads TGCGCCAGCAGCTCGGACTCCACCGGGGAGCTGTTTTTT.

The J gene is TRBJ1-4, the V gene TRBV10-3; D not certain. The germline V gene encodes CDR1 ENHRY and CDR2 SYGVKD. The CDR3 loop spans 15 amino acids. The ends were cut back, 7 bases at V and 0 bases at J, with 12 bases in the middle. CDR3 nucleotides: TGTGCCATCAAGCCCGACGCCACAACTAATGAAAAACTGTTTTTT. Its protein product is CAIKPDATTNEKLFF.

The V gene is TRBV4-2, the J gene TRBJ2-6; TRBD1 matches at 10 bases. V lost 6 bases to trimming and J lost 0 bases; unmatched junction nucleotides: 11. Germline V lookup: CDR1 LGHNA, CDR2 YNFKEQ. The CDR3 totals 19 residues. CDR3 sequence reads: CASRHRGTGALSGANVLTF. CDR3 coding DNA: TGTGCCAGCAGGCACAGGGGGACAGGGGCGCTCTCTGGGGCCAACGTCCTGACTTTC.

V usage is TRBV30 and J usage is TRBJ2-5; 9 bases map to TRBD1. Gene TRBJ2-7 matches the end of the DNA better, so the J call may be wrong. Germline V gives CDR1 GTSNPN, CDR2 SVGIG (reference sequence). This CDR3 is 13 amino acids long. The chain's CDR3 is CACSSGQGTEQYF. CDR3 in DNA: TGTGCCTGCTCCTCTGGACAGGGGACCGAGCAGTACTTC.

With respect to this clone: Other DNA variants within this sample encode the same CDR3. This chain connects TRBV7-9 to TRBJ2-5; 7 positions agree with TRBD1. Germline CDR1 and CDR2: SEHNR and FQNEAQ (reference sequence). The CDR3 is 14 amino acids. With 3 bases clipped from V and 0 bases from J, the junction kept 1 base outside the gene matches. CDR3 protein: CASSLDRYQETQYF. CDR3 nucleotides: TGTGCCAGCAGCTTGGACAGGTACCAAGAGACCCAGTACTTC.

The chain employs TRBV2 and TRBJ2-2; no firm D call. V gave up 6 bases and J gave up 14 bases, with 16 bases separating them. The CDR3 is 12 amino acids. The germline V gene encodes CDR1 SNHLY and CDR2 FYNNEI. The CDR3 sequence: CASSMDVGSLFF. CDR3 DNA: TGTGCCAGCAGCATGGACGTTGGCTCTCTGTTTTTT.

The CDR3 DNA is TGTGCCAGCAGCGGACAAAACAATCAGCCCCAGCATTTT. Translated: CASSGQNNQPQHF. The chain carries TRBV7-9 and TRBJ1-5, with D possibly being TRBD1 (5 bases). Trimming stripped 5 bases from V and 3 bases from J, with 8 bases between. From germline, CDR1 is SEHNR and CDR2 FQNEAQ (reference sequence). The CDR3 consists of 13 residues.

The CDR3 nucleotides read TGTGCCAGCAGCCCGACAGACGTGGAGACCCAGTACTTC. Protein product: CASSPTDVETQYF. This chain uses TRBV14 with TRBJ2-5, with a possible D match to TRBD1 (5 bases). The length of the CDR3 is 13 residues. Germline CDR1 reads SGHDN; CDR2 reads FVKESK. V lost 4 bases, J lost 5 bases, and 11 bases lay in between.

V gene TRBV7-9 combines with J gene TRBJ1-4; D might be TRBD1 (5 bases). Deletions cut 5 bases from V and 1 base from J, with 20 bases between. This CDR3 region has 18 residues. Germline-derived CDR1 and CDR2 are SEHNR and FQNEAQ (reference sequence). The CDR3 DNA reads as TGTGCCAGCAGCCCCCTGGCGGGACGGGCGGGAACTAATGAAAAACTGTTTTTT. Translated: CASSPLAGRAGTNEKLFF. Looking up the rest from reference TRBV7-9 and TRBJ1-4 gives the full variable domain: DTGVSQNPRHKITKRGQNVTFRCDPISEHNRLYWYRQTLGQGPEFLTYFQNEAQLEKSRLLSDRFSAERPKGSFSTLEIQRTEQGDSAMYLCASSPLAGRAGTNEKLFFGSGTQLSVL.